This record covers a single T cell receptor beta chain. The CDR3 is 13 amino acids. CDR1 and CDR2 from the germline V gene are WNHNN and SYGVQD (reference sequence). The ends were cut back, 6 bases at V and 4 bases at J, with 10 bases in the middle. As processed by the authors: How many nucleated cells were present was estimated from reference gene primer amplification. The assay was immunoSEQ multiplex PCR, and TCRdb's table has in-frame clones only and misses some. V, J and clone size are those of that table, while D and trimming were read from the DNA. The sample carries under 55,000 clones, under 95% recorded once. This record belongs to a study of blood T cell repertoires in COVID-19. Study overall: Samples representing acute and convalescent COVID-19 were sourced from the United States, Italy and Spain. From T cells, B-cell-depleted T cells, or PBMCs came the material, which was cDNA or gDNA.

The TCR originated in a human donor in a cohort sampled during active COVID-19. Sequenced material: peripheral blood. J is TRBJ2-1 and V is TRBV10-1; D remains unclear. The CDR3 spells CASSATRYNEQFF. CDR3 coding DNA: TGCGCCAGCAGCGCAACCAGATACAATGAGCAGTTCTTC.